This is a list of T cell receptor beta chains from one sample in a study of cytomegalovirus exposure and HLA in healthy donors. Assay: immunoSEQ multiplex PCR; the TCRdb copy retains only in-frame clones and omits some. The sample holds about 130,000 clones, roughly 83% seen once. Sequenced input: PBMCs. The receptors here all came from a girl aged 2-10 years in good health and CMV-seronegative. The CDR3 runs from the conserved cysteine through the conserved F or W. D genes are given only for firm matches. Only some rows state a clone size, as once, few, many or a class for expanded clones.

NA | TRBJ2-5 | NA | TRBV27 | 15 | CASRVNRVDGETQYF | TGTGCCAGCAGAGTAAACAGGGTGGATGGGGAGACCCAGTACTTC
few | TRBJ2-7 | TRBD2 | TRBV2 | 15 | CASRGVSGIFYEQYF | TGTGCCAGCAGAGGGGTTAGCGGGATATTTTACGAGCAGTACTTC
few | TRBJ1-1 | NA | TRBV28 | 15 | CASSLRQDMNTEAFF | TGTGCCAGCAGTTTGCGGCAGGACATGAACACTGAAGCTTTCTTT
NA | TRBJ2-3 | NA | TRBV7-6 | 15 | CASSSTGGGWDTQYF | TGTGCCAGCAGCTCAACCGGGGGTGGTTGGGATACGCAGTATTTT
NA | TRBJ2-5 | NA | TRBV9 | 14 | CASSVAGAGGTQYF | TGTGCCAGCAGCGTAGCAGGGGCTGGTGGGACCCAGTACTTC
once | TRBJ2-1 | NA | TRBV30 | 17 | CAWSVRVRGSVYNEQFF | TGTGCCTGGAGTGTTCGGGTAAGGGGCAGTGTCTACAATGAGCAGTTCTTC
NA | TRBJ2-5 | TRBD2 | TRBV30 | 14 | CAWRSTGGPGTQYF | TGTGCCTGGAGATCTACGGGAGGGCCGGGGACCCAGTACTTC
NA | TRBJ2-5 | TRBD2 | TRBV27 | 13 | CASSLREAETQYF | TGTGCCAGCAGCCTCCGGGAGGCAGAGACCCAGTACTTC
NA | TRBJ1-5 | NA | TRBV5-8 | 16 | CASSLARGTGNQPQHF | TGTGCCAGCAGCTTGGCTCGGGGTACGGGCAATCAGCCCCAGCATTTT
NA | TRBJ2-5 | NA | TRBV18 | 13 | CASSPSHRETQYF | TGTGCCAGCTCACCGTCTCACAGGGAGACCCAGTACTTC
NA | TRBJ2-6 | NA | TRBV13 | 15 | CASRPWLSGANVLTF | TGTGCCAGCAGGCCTTGGCTCTCTGGGGCCAACGTCCTGACTTTC
NA | TRBJ2-5 | TRBD2 | TRBV7-7 | 20 | CASSLELAGGLNPYQETQYF | TGTGCTAGCAGCTTAGAGCTAGCGGGGGGCTTAAACCCGTACCAAGAGACCCAGTACTTC
NA | TRBJ1-1 | TRBD1 | TRBV5-1 | 17 | CASSSPPGTGGDTEAFF | TGCGCCAGCAGCTCCCCTCCCGGGACAGGGGGGGACACTGAAGCTTTCTTT
NA | TRBJ2-5 | NA | TRBV21-1 | 18 | CASSKKLGTSLLRETQYF | TGTGCCAGCAGCAAAAAACTAGGGACTAGTCTTCTGAGAGAGACCCAGTACTTC
NA | TRBJ2-2 | NA | TRBV18 | 15 | CASSRPDGVLGELFF | TGTGCCAGCTCACGTCCGGACGGGGTCCTCGGGGAGCTGTTTTTT
once | TRBJ2-5 | NA | TRBV19 | 14 | CASGSGRVGETQYF | TGTGCCAGTGGTAGTGGCAGGGTAGGAGAGACCCAGTACTTC
NA | TRBJ2-5 | NA | TRBV29-1 | 13 | CSVEDPGQETQYF | TGCAGCGTTGAAGATCCGGGTCAAGAGACCCAGTACTTC
once | TRBJ2-3 | TRBD2 | TRBV6-1 | 14 | CASSERGDTGTQYF | TGTGCCAGCAGTGAGCGGGGGGACACAGGTACGCAGTATTTT
once | TRBJ2-7 | NA | TRBV2 | 12 | CASSEAGARQYF | TGTGCCAGCAGTGAAGCGGGAGCGCGGCAGTACTTC
NA | TRBJ2-7 | NA | TRBV5-6 | 15 | CASSSAGQNSYEQYF | TGTGCCAGCAGCTCTGCGGGACAGAACTCCTACGAGCAGTACTTC
NA | TRBJ1-1 | TRBD1 | TRBV5-1 | 14 | CASTVDRKHTEAFF | TGCGCCAGCACCGTGGACAGGAAGCACACTGAAGCTTTCTTT
few | TRBJ2-3 | NA | TRBV30 | 14 | CAWSVWSEADTQYF | TGTGCCTGGAGTGTATGGTCAGAGGCAGATACGCAGTATTTT
NA | TRBJ1-1 | TRBD1 | TRBV6-5 | 16 | CASSYSAGTGGEKAFF | TGTGCCAGCAGTTACTCTGCCGGGACAGGGGGCGAAAAAGCTTTCTTT
NA | TRBJ2-3 | TRBD2 | TRBV7-2 | 17 | CASSRNWAGGTGHTQYF | TGTGCCAGCAGCCGTAATTGGGCGGGAGGGACGGGGCATACGCAGTATTTT
NA | TRBJ2-7 | TRBD1 | TRBV11-3 | 14 | CASSPDRSPYEQYF | TGTGCCAGCAGCCCGGACAGGAGTCCCTACGAGCAGTACTTC
NA | TRBJ2-1 | NA | TRBV2 | 10 | CASRGNEQFF | TGTGCCAGCCGGGGGAATGAGCAGTTCTTC
few | TRBJ2-1 | TRBD2 | TRBV6-1 | 16 | CASSEFGTSGYNEQFF | TGTGCCAGCAGTGAATTCGGGACTAGCGGATACAATGAGCAGTTCTTC
NA | TRBJ1-4 | NA | TRBV7-2 | 15 | CASSPRRGRGEKLFF | TGTGCCAGCAGCCCCCGGAGGGGCCGGGGTGAAAAACTGTTTTTT
NA | TRBJ2-7 | NA | TRBV7-6 | 14 | CASSPVGDYYEQYF | TGTGCCAGCAGCCCGGTTGGTGACTACTACGAGCAGTACTTC
few | TRBJ1-3 | NA | TRBV6-1 | 14 | CASSEGAGGNTIYF | TGTGCCAGCAGTGAAGGTGCCGGTGGAAACACCATATATTTT
NA | TRBJ2-1 | TRBD1 | TRBV29-1 | 13 | CSDGQGPYNEQFF | TGCAGCGACGGACAGGGGCCCTACAATGAGCAGTTCTTC
NA | TRBJ1-4 | TRBD1 | TRBV7-6 | 16 | CASSSWDSATNEKLFF | TGTGCCAGCAGCTCCTGGGACAGCGCAACTAATGAAAAACTGTTTTTT
NA | TRBJ2-7 | TRBD2 | TRBV7-8 | 16 | CASSFQTSGDFYEQYF | TGTGCCAGCAGCTTCCAAACTAGCGGGGACTTCTACGAGCAGTACTTC
NA | TRBJ2-1 | NA | TRBV6-5 | 15 | CASSYGGRLYNEQFF | TGTGCCAGCAGTTATGGGGGCAGACTCTACAATGAGCAGTTCTTC
few | TRBJ2-2 | TRBD2 | TRBV7-9 | 19 | CASSKDREGLAGVTGELFF | TGTGCCAGCAGCAAGGACAGGGAGGGACTAGCGGGAGTCACCGGGGAGCTGTTTTTT
NA | TRBJ1-3 | NA | TRBV13 | 15 | CASSLVGRNRNTIYF | TGTGCCAGCAGCTTAGTCGGCAGGAACCGAAACACCATATATTTT
once | TRBJ1-2 | NA | TRBV2 | 14 | CASSEWSANYGYTF | TGTGCCAGCAGTGAATGGTCGGCTAACTATGGCTACACCTTC
once | TRBJ1-2 | NA | TRBV27 | 14 | CASKPGRSNYGYTF | TGTGCCAGCAAACCAGGGAGGAGCAACTATGGCTACACCTTC
NA | TRBJ2-5 | NA | TRBV6-5 | 13 | CASSYGGAETQYF | TGTGCCAGCAGTTACGGAGGGGCAGAGACCCAGTACTTC
NA | TRBJ2-3 | TRBD2 | TRBV19 | 20 | CASSLRGFGRGTSGRDTQYF | TGTGCCAGTAGTCTGCGAGGATTTGGACGAGGGACTAGCGGGAGAGATACGCAGTATTTT
NA | TRBJ2-3 | NA | TRBV6-4 | 14 | CASSPRGSTDTQYF | TGTGCCAGCAGTCCCAGGGGAAGCACAGATACGCAGTATTTT
NA | TRBJ2-7 | NA | TRBV5-4 | 14 | CASSQGSPSYEQYF | TGTGCCAGCTCCCAGGGGTCCCCCTCCTACGAGCAGTACTTC
NA | TRBJ1-1 | NA | TRBV25-1 | 16 | CASSLPGARGGTEAFF | TGTGCCAGCAGCCTCCCCGGGGCGCGGGGTGGCACTGAAGCTTTCTTT
few | TRBJ2-1 | NA | TRBV19 | 13 | CASSSASYNEQFF | TGTGCCAGTTCCAGCGCCTCCTACAATGAGCAGTTCTTC
NA | TRBJ2-7 | TRBD1 | TRBV11-2 | 15 | CASSLGVRGPHEQYF | TGTGCCAGCAGCTTAGGGGTCAGGGGGCCTCACGAGCAGTACTTC
few | TRBJ1-4 | TRBD1 | TRBV14 | 17 | CASSPGQGRRENEKLFF | TGTGCCAGCAGCCCGGGACAGGGAAGACGAGAGAATGAAAAACTGTTTTTT
NA | TRBJ2-3 | TRBD1 | TRBV28 | 14 | CASTRGGDTDTQYF | TGTGCCAGCACCCGAGGGGGCGACACAGATACGCAGTATTTT
NA | TRBJ1-5 | TRBD1 | TRBV2 | 15 | CASTQDRGSNQPQHF | TGTGCCAGCACCCAGGACAGGGGAAGCAATCAGCCCCAGCATTTT
NA | TRBJ2-7 | NA | TRBV4-2 | 13 | CASSGGAAYEQYF | TGTGCCAGCAGCGGTGGTGCGGCCTACGAGCAGTACTTC
NA | TRBJ2-1 | TRBD1 | TRBV27 | 15 | CASCSGTGFYNEQFF | TGTGCCAGCTGTTCCGGGACAGGGTTTTACAATGAGCAGTTCTTC
once | TRBJ2-2 | TRBD2 | TRBV27 | 16 | CASRMGLAGLTGELFF | TGTGCCAGCAGGATGGGACTAGCGGGTCTCACCGGGGAGCTGTTTTTT
NA | TRBJ2-3 | NA | TRBV6-1 | 19 | CASSERGNGLTKLSDTQYF | TGTGCCAGCAGTGAAAGGGGAAATGGACTAACTAAATTATCTGATACGCAGTATTTT
few | TRBJ2-7 | NA | TRBV7-9 | 14 | CASSLGWSVREQYF | TGTGCCAGCAGCTTAGGCTGGTCGGTCAGGGAGCAGTACTTC
few | TRBJ1-1 | TRBD1 | TRBV30 | 13 | CASLTGRNTEAFF | TGTGCCTCCCTGACAGGGAGGAACACTGAAGCTTTCTTT